This is a list of T cell receptor beta chains from one sample in a study of blood T cell repertoires in COVID-19. Assay used: immunoSEQ multiplex PCR; TCRdb lists only in-frame clones, some missing. The repertoire holds more than 250,000 clones, with approximately 88% as singletons. The sample consisted of PBMCs or T cells enriched from blood (not recorded which). The receptors derive from a woman between 35 and 50 years old who had recovered from COVID-19. Each CDR3 is given with its conserved first and last residue. Each record gives: D gene, clone size, V gene, J gene, CDR3 DNA, CDR3 protein. D genes are given only for firm matches. Not all rows give a size; the values are once, few, many and, for expanded clones, a class.

>TRBD2|NA|TRBV10-3|TRBJ2-7
TGTGCCATCAGTGATTCCGGGACTAGTGTGAACGAGCAGTACTTC
CAISDSGTSVNEQYF
>NA|NA|TRBV6-6|TRBJ1-2
TGTGCCAGCAGTTCCGCCGGGGGACCCTATGGCTACACCTTC
CASSSAGGPYGYTF
>TRBD1|NA|TRBV6-5|TRBJ2-7
TGTGCCAGCAGACCCGGGACAGGGAGCTCCTACGAGCAGTACTTC
CASRPGTGSSYEQYF
>NA|NA|TRBV19|TRBJ2-1
TGTGCCAGTCGGTCGGACAATGAGCAGTTCTTC
CASRSDNEQFF
>TRBD2|NA|TRBV3-1/TRBV3-2|TRBJ2-1
TGTGCCAGCAGCCAAGATCTAGTAGCGGGAAGGAATGAGCAGTTCTTC
CASSQDLVAGRNEQFF
>TRBD1|NA|TRBV7-3|TRBJ2-2
TGTGCCAGCAGCTTCTCAGGGGGCGGACGAACCGGGGAGCTGTTTTTT
CASSFSGGGRTGELFF
>NA|NA|TRBV28|TRBJ1-6
TGTGCCAGCAGTTTATCCGCAGCTGAGGCCCTCCACTTT
CASSLSAAEALHF
>NA|few|TRBV19|TRBJ1-5
TGTGCCAGTAGTCCCGGTGGACTTAATAGCAATCAGCCCCAGCATTTT
CASSPGGLNSNQPQHF
>TRBD2|NA|TRBV6-4|TRBJ2-7
TGTGCCAGCCTAGTACGGGGACTATCACTACGAGAGCAGTACTTC
CASLVRGLSLREQYF
>NA|NA|TRBV2|TRBJ1-6
TGTGCCAGCGGGAGACTGATCTCCTATAATTCACCCCTCCACTTT
CASGRLISYNSPLHF
>TRBD2|NA|TRBV7-8|TRBJ2-3
TGTGCCAGCAGCTTATTGGGAACTAGCGGGAATACAGAAACGCAGTATTTT
CASSLLGTSGNTETQYF
>NA|NA|TRBV5-4|TRBJ2-5
TGTGCCAGCAGCTTGGCTGGCCTTACGGGTTTGGAGACCCAGTACTTC
CASSLAGLTGLETQYF
>NA|NA|TRBV7-9|TRBJ1-1
TGTGCCAGCAGCTGGGAGGGAGGGAACACTGAAGCTTTCTTT
CASSWEGGNTEAFF
>NA|NA|TRBV7-9|TRBJ1-2
TGTGCCAGCAGCTTACAGACAGAAACGTATGGCTACACCTTC
CASSLQTETYGYTF
>NA|once|TRBV7-9|TRBJ2-6
TGTGCCAGCAGTCCTGAGGGCTCTAGGGCCAACGTCCTGACTTTC
CASSPEGSRANVLTF
>NA|NA|TRBV7-2|TRBJ1-1
TGTGCCAGCAGCTCCCTTGGCCGGGGGGCTGAAGCTTTCTTT
CASSSLGRGAEAFF
>NA|NA|TRBV7-9|TRBJ2-2
TGTGCCAGCAGATCCGGGACTTCGAACACCGGGGAGCTGTTTTTT
CASRSGTSNTGELFF
>NA|NA|TRBV9|TRBJ1-4
TGTGCCAGCAGCCCCGACAGCCTTGGGAATGAAAAACTGTTTTTT
CASSPDSLGNEKLFF
>TRBD1|NA|TRBV2|TRBJ1-4
TGTGCCAGCACCGCGATGATACCGGGACAGATTTTTTTT
CASTAMIPGQIFF
>TRBD1|NA|TRBV7-9|TRBJ1-1
TGTGCCAGCAGCTCGGACAGGGAAGGTTCTGAAGCTTTCTTT
CASSSDREGSEAFF
>TRBD2|once|TRBV12-3/TRBV12-4|TRBJ2-1
TGTGCCAGCACCGAGGAACTAGCGGGAGAGCAGTTCTTC
CASTEELAGEQFF
>TRBD1|NA|TRBV5-1|TRBJ2-5
TGCGCCAGCAGCTTAGAAGTGACAGGGATTGAGACCCAGTACTTC
CASSLEVTGIETQYF
>NA|NA|TRBV18|TRBJ2-1
TGTGCCAGCTCGTGGGGGGACTCATCTTCCTCTGGATTCCGAAATGAGCAGTTCTTC
CASSWGDSSSSGFRNEQFF
>TRBD1|NA|TRBV7-8|TRBJ1-1
TGTGCCAGCAGCCTAGACAGGGGCACTGAAGCTTTCTTT
CASSLDRGTEAFF
>NA|NA|TRBV5-1|TRBJ2-2
TGCGCCAGCAGCCCGACAGTGAACGGGGAGCTGTTTTTT
CASSPTVNGELFF
>NA|NA|TRBV7-2|TRBJ1-5
TGTGCCAGCAGCTTACAGGGGCTTAGTAGCAATCAGCCCCAGCATTTT
CASSLQGLSSNQPQHF